A single sample gave rise to the 7 T cell receptor beta chains below, sequenced in a study of blood T cell repertoires in COVID-19. Libraries were prepared by immunoSEQ multiplex PCR; TCRdb keeps only in-frame clonotypes and omits some of them. This sample carries more than 85,000 clones, more than 75% of them seen once, and the ten largest clones take 2.5% to 3.5%. Sample: peripheral blood. Receptor source: a man in his forties or fifties with active or convalescent COVID-19.

V gene TRBV7-6 combines with J gene TRBJ1-5, with no clear D. Germline V lookup: CDR1 SGHVS, CDR2 FNYEAQ. This CDR3 contains 15 residues. Trimming took 0 bases from V and 5 from J, leaving 11 bases between them. The CDR3 nucleotides are TGTGCCAGCAGCTTAGCCCTCCCCCCGGATCAGCCCCAGCATTTT. Amino acid sequence: CASSLALPPDQPQHF.

The CDR3 nucleotides read TGTGCCAGCAACGGACAGGGTATAAGTGAAGCTTTCTTT. Its translation is CASNGQGISEAFF. The V gene is TRBV2, the J gene TRBJ1-1, with 8 bases lining up with TRBD1. Trimming at V came to 7 bases and at J to 7 bases, leaving 8 bases not matched to a gene. The germline V gene has CDR1 SNHLY and CDR2 FYNNEI. CDR3 size: 13 residues.

The gene calls are TRBV20-1 and TRBJ1-1; TRBD1 agrees at 7 bases. This CDR3 is 13 amino acids long. In germline, CDR1 is DFQATT, CDR2 SNEGSKA (reference sequence). J gave up 4 bases and V 3 bases, and 5 bases lay outside the gene matches. The CDR3 here is CSASIPGGTEAFF. In DNA form, the CDR3 reads TGCAGTGCTAGTATCCCAGGGGGCACTGAAGCTTTCTTT.

The J gene is TRBJ1-2, the V gene TRBV28; a possible D gene is TRBD1 (6 bases). CDR1 and CDR2 from the germline V gene are MDHEN and SYDVKM. This CDR3 has 11 amino acids. V was shortened by 6 bases and J by 7 bases, with 9 bases between the two germline ends. In DNA, the CDR3 is TGTGCCAGCAGGTCAGGGGCTGGCTACACCTTC. Translation: CASRSGAGYTF.

This sequence joins TRBV2 and TRBJ2-7; D is perhaps TRBD1 (5 bases). Deletions cut 1 base from V and 4 bases from J, with 11 bases between. The CDR3 runs to 14 residues. The germline V gene has CDR1 SNHLY and CDR2 FYNNEI. This CDR3 is CASSEGRVGYEQYF. Written as DNA, the CDR3 is TGTGCCAGCAGTGAAGGCAGGGTGGGATACGAGCAGTACTTC.

This clone was recorded once. This sequence joins TRBV4-1 and TRBJ1-1; 7 bases map to TRBD1. The germline V gene has CDR1 MGHRA and CDR2 YSYEKL. The CDR3 contains 15 residues. With V trimmed by 4 bases and J by 3 bases, 8 bases remained unmatched. The CDR3 region is CASSRNRGDDTEAFF. The CDR3 bases are TGCGCCAGCAGCCGCAACAGGGGCGACGACACTGAAGCTTTCTTT.

The rearrangement uses TRBV11-2 and TRBJ2-7; a weak D match, TRBD2 (6 bases). The CDR3 contains 12 residues. Trimming took 1 base from V and 6 from J, leaving 7 bases between them. CDR1 and CDR2 (germline): SGHAT, FQNNGV. CDR3 in amino acids: CASSLAGSEQYV. The CDR3 DNA sequence: TGTGCCAGCAGCTTAGCCGGGAGCGAGCAGTACGTC.